This T cell receptor (beta chain) was found in a study of CXCR3-negative and CXCR3-positive naive CD8 T cells. Study observations and caveats: Diversity in memory CD8+ cells fell much lower than the comparably high levels seen in both naive subsets.

Comment on this clonotype: Its target is not known.

Researchers reported sorting every CD8+ T cell subset in triplicate, a few hundred thousand cells per sort. UMI-labeled 5' RACE yielded the TRB cDNA libraries. Following a re-call of the 5' RACE reads, TCRdb has one entry per CDR3 protein and lacks DNA. This repertoire includes under 50,000 distinct CDR3 sequences. This clonotype originated in a human donor in good health. Some clones in this sample may be carry-over from other donors' samples. The sequenced sample was naive CXCR3- CD8+ T cells from blood. Subset here: CD45RO-CCR7+CD27+CD95- naive CD8+ T cells lacking CXCR3 (TNR3-).

Here the CDR3 reads CASSQEMEASNTEAFF. The chain couples TRBV4-2 to TRBJ1-1. This CDR3 region has 16 residues. The germline V gene encodes CDR1 LGHNA and CDR2 YNFKEQ.